Sequencing of this T cell receptor (beta chain) was carried out in a study of CD8 T cells in ankylosing spondylitis. TCRdb ran MiXCR on the 5' RACE reads and lists one entry per CDR3 protein. The repertoire holds approximately 340,000 distinct CDR3 sequences, with about 15% as singletons. This CDR3 comprises 16 residues. Germline V gives CDR1 SGHRS, CDR2 YFSETQ. The J segment lost 5 bases and the V segment lost 2 bases, leaving 7 bases of the junction unmatched. The V call is TRBV5-1, the J call TRBJ2-5, with TRBD2 matching over 12 bases. The specimen sequenced was blood, either unsorted or a sorted T cell fraction (not recorded which). The clonotype comes from a male donor with ankylosing spondylitis or in good health (not recorded which). The DNA for the CDR3 is TGCGCCAGCAGCTTCCTACTAGCGGGGGGCATCGAGACCCAGTACTTC. Translating it yields CASSFLLAGGIETQYF.